This TCR beta chain was observed in a study of Ad26.COV2.S vaccination and SARS-CoV-2 variants. Study background: As a participant in COV1001, the donor was in the Ad26.COV2.S trial arm. The vaccine Ad26.COV2.S was put into the muscle once, or twice with 56 days between. Overall study findings and caveats: Recipients of vaccine and of placebo showed similar breadth of their non-spike TCR repertoires.

The CDR3 runs 14 residues. Germline assignment: CDR1 SSHAT and CDR2 FNYEAQ (reference sequence). Stated treatment: 15 to 20 received Ad26.COV2.S at low or high dose, single or two shots; about 5 received placebo; per-sample allocation not given. Sampling was done on day 63 after the first vaccine or placebo injection. Repertoires were generated with immunoSEQ multiplex PCR, while TCRdb's copy carries only in-frame clones and drops some. Of around 450,000 clones in the sample, approximately 92% were seen once. Comments on this clone: What it recognizes is unknown. A read error may produce the germline difference seen at one junction end.

The chain employs TRBV7-7 and TRBJ2-5; D possibly matches TRBD1 or TRBD2 (5 bases each). The sample was peripheral blood, taken in a trial of Ad26.COV2.S vaccine versus placebo. The clonotype was recovered from a person between 18 and 59 years old who received the Ad26.COV2.S COVID-19 vaccine or a placebo. The CDR3 region is CASSLTGLGETQYF. The CDR3 DNA sequence: TGTGCTAGCAGCTTGACGGGGCTTGGGGAGACCCAGTACTTC.